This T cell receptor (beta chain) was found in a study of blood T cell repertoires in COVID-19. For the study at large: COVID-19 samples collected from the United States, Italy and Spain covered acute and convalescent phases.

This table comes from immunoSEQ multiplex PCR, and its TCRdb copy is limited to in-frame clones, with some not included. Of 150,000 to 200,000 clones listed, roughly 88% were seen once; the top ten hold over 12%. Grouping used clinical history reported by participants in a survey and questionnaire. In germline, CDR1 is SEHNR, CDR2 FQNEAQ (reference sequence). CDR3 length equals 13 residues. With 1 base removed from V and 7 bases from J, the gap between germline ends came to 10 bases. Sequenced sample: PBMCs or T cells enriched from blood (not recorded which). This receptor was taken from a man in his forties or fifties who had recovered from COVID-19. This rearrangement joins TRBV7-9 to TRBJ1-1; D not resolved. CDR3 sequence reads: CASSLVFGGEAFF. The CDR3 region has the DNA TGTGCCAGCAGCTTAGTGTTCGGTGGTGAAGCTTTCTTT.